These 10 T cell receptor beta chains were sequenced from one sample in a study of tumor-infiltrating lymphocytes in primary liver carcinoma. From approximately 500 ng total RNA, TCR beta cDNA was generated with a primer in the constant region. Construction of TCR beta libraries relied on three successive nested multiplex PCR rounds employing slightly modified ARM-PCR. TRBV1-TRBV30 forward primers paired with a C-beta reverse primer were used in the first two PCR rounds, which ran approximately 10 cycles each. MiXCR was run by TCRdb on the multiplex PCR reads, yielding one entry per CDR3 protein. The sample lists 310,000 or so distinct CDR3 sequences; 45% to 70% were seen once. They got blood RNA out of unsorted whole blood and also pulled out germline DNA. The sample comprised peripheral blood. These receptors originate from a woman in her 30s with primary liver carcinoma and hepatitis B virus infection.

This clonotype occurred a few times. The chain recombines TRBV29-1 with TRBJ2-7; TRBD1 agrees at 8 bases. Per the germline V gene, CDR1 is SQVTM and CDR2 is ANQGSEA. This CDR3 comprises 14 residues. V trimming: 7 bases; J trimming: 0 bases; junction bases outside the gene matches: 8. The CDR3 reads CSAGSTGGSYEQYF. The CDR3 nucleotides are TGCAGCGCTGGATCAACAGGGGGCTCCTACGAGCAGTACTTC.

There are many counts of this clonotype. This chain connects TRBV12-3 or TRBV12-4 to TRBJ1-2, with D possibly TRBD1 on 5 matching bases. CDR3 size: 13 residues. V lost 6 bases and J lost 4, with 12 bases in between. CDR3 protein: CASSYGTGYGYTF. The DNA of the CDR3 is TGTGCCAGCAGCTACGGGACGGGCTATGGCTACACCTTC.

In the case of this clonotype: The junction departs from the called germline gene at one end, perhaps through a read error. The chain carries TRBV6-5 and TRBJ1-3; D may be TRBD1 (5 bases). The CDR3 extends over 15 amino acids. The V gene's germline CDR1 is MNHEY and CDR2 SVGAGI. This chain's CDR3 is CANSYSRGGGNTIYF. As DNA, the CDR3 is TGTGCCAACAGTTACTCTAGGGGAGGTGGAAACACCATATATTTT.

The chain uses TRBV12-3 or TRBV12-4 and TRBJ2-2; tentatively, D is TRBD1 (5 bases). Deletions cut 3 bases from V and 7 bases from J, with 9 bases between. The CDR3 spans 13 residues. The CDR3: CASSFQGFGELFF. The DNA of the CDR3 is TGTGCCAGCAGTTTCCAGGGTTTCGGGGAGCTGTTTTTT.

As regards this clonotype: At one boundary the junction diverges from the germline segment, which might be a read error. This rearrangement joins TRBV12-3 or TRBV12-4 to TRBJ1-2; tentatively, D is TRBD1 (6 bases). CDR3 length: 14 residues. Here the CDR3 DNA reads TGTGCCAGCAGTACCCATACAGGGTACTATGGCTACGCCTTC. Its translation is CASSTHTGYYGYAF.

The chain combines TRBV4-2 with TRBJ2-5; 7 bases are a match to TRBD2. The V segment lost 4 bases and the J segment 2 bases; nucleotides outside the gene matches: 4. Germline-derived CDR1 and CDR2 are LGHNA and YNFKEQ. This CDR3 comprises 14 residues. The CDR3 bases are TGTGCCAGCAGCCTGGGGGGGACGCAAGAGACCCAGTACTTC. This gives the protein CASSLGGTQETQYF.

This rearrangement joins TRBV2 to TRBJ2-7, with D tentatively TRBD1 or TRBD2 (5 bases each). Germline V gene lookup returns CDR1 SNHLY and CDR2 FYNNEI. V shed 10 bases and J shed 4 bases, with 14 bases lying between them. The CDR3 sequence is 12 residues long. The CDR3: CANSQGGYEQYF. The CDR3 DNA follows: TGTGCCAACTCGCAGGGCGGGTACGAGCAGTACTTC.

This clonotype was counted ten times or more. The chain employs TRBV5-4 and TRBJ2-7, with a possible D match to TRBD1 (6 bases). V shed 4 bases and J shed 4 bases, with 15 bases lying between them. Per germline, CDR1 SGHNT and CDR2 YYREEE (reference sequence). The CDR3 runs to 14 residues. The CDR3 reads CASSPYQGMYEQYF. The CDR3 DNA is TGTGCCAGCAGCCCATACCAGGGGATGTACGAGCAGTACTTC.

Regarding this clonotype: A junction boundary mismatches the germline segment, possibly from a read error. This chain joins TRBV12-3 or TRBV12-4 and TRBJ2-1; perhaps D is TRBD1 or TRBD2 (5 bases each). CDR3 size: 16 residues. The CDR3 loop is CASSPRHPTRGDEQLF. The CDR3 bases are TGTGCCAGCAGCCCGCGCCACCCGACCCGGGGCGATGAGCAGCTCTTC.

The table lists this clonotype with a few counts. The chain couples TRBV29-1 to TRBJ1-2; D not resolved. CDR1 SQVTM and CDR2 ANQGSEA come from the germline V gene. V was cut by 0 bases and J by 8 bases, with 13 bases left in between. The CDR3 extends over 13 amino acids. The CDR3 DNA follows: TGCAGCGTTGAAGAAGAGGCGACGAGCGGCTACACCTTC. Its protein is CSVEEEATSGYTF.